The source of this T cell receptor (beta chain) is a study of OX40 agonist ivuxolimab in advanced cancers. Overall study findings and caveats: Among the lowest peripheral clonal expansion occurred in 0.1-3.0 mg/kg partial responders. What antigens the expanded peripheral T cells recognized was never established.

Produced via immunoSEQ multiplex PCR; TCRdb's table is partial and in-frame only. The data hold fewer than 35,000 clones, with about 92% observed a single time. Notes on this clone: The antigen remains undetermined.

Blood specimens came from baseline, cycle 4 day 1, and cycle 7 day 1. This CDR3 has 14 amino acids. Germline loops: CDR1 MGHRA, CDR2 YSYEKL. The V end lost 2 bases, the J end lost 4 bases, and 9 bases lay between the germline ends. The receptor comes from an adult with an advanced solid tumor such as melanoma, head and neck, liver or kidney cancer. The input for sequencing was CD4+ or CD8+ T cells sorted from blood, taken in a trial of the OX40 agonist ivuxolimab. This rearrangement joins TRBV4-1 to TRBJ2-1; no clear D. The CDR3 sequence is CASSQSTEYNEQFF. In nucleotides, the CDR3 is TGCGCCAGCAGCCAATCGACCGAATACAATGAGCAGTTCTTC.